Listed below are T cell receptor beta chains from one sample, sequenced in a study of T cell repertoires in cytomegalovirus infection. TCRdb independently ran MiXCR on the reads; one entry per CDR3 protein. The sample includes under 850,000 distinct CDR3 sequences, less than 40% of them seen just once. Sequences were obtained from PBMCs. Every receptor here comes from a human donor in good health (CMV status not recorded). Some clones in this sample may be carry-over from other donors' samples. CDR3s include the opening cysteine and the closing phenylalanine or tryptophan. D genes are given only for firm matches. A clone size is listed for some rows: how often the clone was seen (once, few, many), or a class if it is expanded.

cdr3_nt cdr3_aa clone_size v_call d_call j_call
TGTGCCAGCAGCTCGGAGACAGGGGCTGGCTACACCTTC CASSSETGAGYTF NA TRBV7-3 TRBD1 TRBJ1-2
TGTGCCAGCAGCTTCGGACAGGCCCACGAGCAGTACTTC CASSFGQAHEQYF few TRBV7-9 TRBD1 TRBJ2-7
TGTGCCAGCAGTTACTTGCGGGACCTCGGTGTGGGGTACAATCAGCACCAGCATTTT CASSYLRDLGVGYNQHQHF NA TRBV6-5 NA TRBJ1-5
TGTGCCAGCAGTCTCCTAGGTAGTACCCTCCACTTT CASSLLGSTLHF few TRBV28 NA TRBJ1-6
TGTGCCAGCAGTCCACCACGACCGGACAGTCGCGGCTACACCTTC CASSPPRPDSRGYTF NA TRBV28 NA TRBJ1-2
TGCAGCGTTGACCCTGGGGGGAGCCGGGAGACCCAGTACTTC CSVDPGGSRETQYF NA TRBV29-1 NA TRBJ2-5
TGTGCCAGCAGTTACCCCAGCCTAGCGGGGGGGGAGACCCAGTACTTC CASSYPSLAGGETQYF NA TRBV6-5 TRBD2 TRBJ2-5
TGTGCTAGCAGCAAAACCGGGACTAGCGGGAGGGCCGGCGAGCAGTACTTC CASSKTGTSGRAGEQYF NA TRBV7-7 TRBD2 TRBJ2-7
TGCAGTGCTCCCCCTCGAATGGGCGGGGGGGCCCCCAGAGAGACCCAGTACTTC CSAPPRMGGGAPRETQYF NA TRBV20-1 TRBD2 TRBJ2-5
TGTGCCAGCTGCCTCGGGGGGGGTGGGACTGAAGCTTTCTTT CASCLGGGGTEAFF NA TRBV7-6 NA TRBJ1-1
TGCGCCAGCAGCTTTCTAGGGGCCGGACAGCCCCAGCATTTT CASSFLGAGQPQHF once TRBV5-1 NA TRBJ1-5
TGTGCCAGCAGCTTAGTTATAGGGACAGGGCTTTTCGACGAGCAGTACTTC CASSLVIGTGLFDEQYF NA TRBV7-2 TRBD1 TRBJ2-7
TGTGCCAGCAGGGGGGAGACTAGCGGCGGGGATGAGCAGTTCTTC CASRGETSGGDEQFF once TRBV13 TRBD2 TRBJ2-1
TGTGCCAGCAGTCCTCAAATGGCAGGGGCCAACGTCCTGACTTTC CASSPQMAGANVLTF NA TRBV6-8 NA TRBJ2-6
TGTGCCAGCAGTCGGGAACTAGCGGGGCCATACAATGAGCAGTTCTTC CASSRELAGPYNEQFF many TRBV12-3/TRBV12-4 TRBD2 TRBJ2-1
TGTGCCAGCAGCTGGGAGACAGGGGTGAGCCAAAAACTGTTTTTT CASSWETGVSQKLFF NA TRBV7-3 TRBD1 TRBJ1-4
TGTGCCAGCAGTTACTCGACCCCTCTGGCGGGAGGGCAGAATGAGCAGTTCTTC CASSYSTPLAGGQNEQFF NA TRBV6-8 TRBD2 TRBJ2-1
TGTGCCAGCAGCGTGAGGAGCGGGAGGGCCGAGTCGTACGAGCAGTACTTC CASSVRSGRAESYEQYF NA TRBV7-2 TRBD2 TRBJ2-7
TGCGCCAGCAGCCAAGTTTTGAGGAGCTCCTACGAGCAGTACTTC CASSQVLRSSYEQYF few TRBV4-1 NA TRBJ2-7
TGTGCCAGCAGTTTAAAAGGGGTCGGACGCTCCCAAGAGACCCAGTACTTC CASSLKGVGRSQETQYF many TRBV12-3/TRBV12-4 NA TRBJ2-5
TGCAGTGCTAGAGATTTGAAGGGCGGCGGCAATCAGCCCCAGCATTTT CSARDLKGGGNQPQHF NA TRBV20-1 NA TRBJ1-5
TGCAGTGCTAAAGCGGGAGGTCCTTTCTCCTACAATGAGCAGTTCTTC CSAKAGGPFSYNEQFF NA TRBV20-1 TRBD2 TRBJ2-1
TGTGCTAGCAGCTTATCCCCAGCGGGGGTTACACCCGGGGAGCTGTTTTTT CASSLSPAGVTPGELFF few TRBV7-7 TRBD2 TRBJ2-2
TGTGCCAGTAGTATTAGGGGACAGAGCTACAATGAGCAGTTCTTC CASSIRGQSYNEQFF NA TRBV19 TRBD1 TRBJ2-1
TGTGCCAGCAGCTTAGCTGGGTTAGCGCGTGGAAGACAAGAGACCCAGTACTTC CASSLAGLARGRQETQYF few TRBV7-2 NA TRBJ2-5
TGTGCCAGCAGTTCGGTCCTACTATTACAAGAGACCCAGTACTTC CASSSVLLLQETQYF many TRBV12-3/TRBV12-4 NA TRBJ2-5
TGTGCCAGCAGTCTCGGACAGGGTGTTTTCTATGGCTACACCTTC CASSLGQGVFYGYTF NA TRBV27 TRBD1 TRBJ1-2
TGTGCCAGCAGTCCCACCGGGACTAGACTATTCTTCGAGCAGTACTTC CASSPTGTRLFFEQYF NA TRBV7-1 TRBD2 TRBJ2-7
TGTGCCAGCAGTGACGCCGGACGTTTCAGGAATTCACCCCTCCACTTT CASSDAGRFRNSPLHF few TRBV25-1 NA TRBJ1-6
TGCGCCAGCAGCCAGGGTAAGACGCAGTATTTT CASSQGKTQYF NA TRBV5-1 NA TRBJ2-3
TGTGCCAGCAGTCTGCTACAGGGGGGGATCACTGAAGCTTTCTTT CASSLLQGGITEAFF few TRBV28 TRBD1 TRBJ1-1
TGTGCCAGCACCGGACTCTCTCTAGAGACCCAGTACTTC CASTGLSLETQYF many TRBV7-8 NA TRBJ2-5